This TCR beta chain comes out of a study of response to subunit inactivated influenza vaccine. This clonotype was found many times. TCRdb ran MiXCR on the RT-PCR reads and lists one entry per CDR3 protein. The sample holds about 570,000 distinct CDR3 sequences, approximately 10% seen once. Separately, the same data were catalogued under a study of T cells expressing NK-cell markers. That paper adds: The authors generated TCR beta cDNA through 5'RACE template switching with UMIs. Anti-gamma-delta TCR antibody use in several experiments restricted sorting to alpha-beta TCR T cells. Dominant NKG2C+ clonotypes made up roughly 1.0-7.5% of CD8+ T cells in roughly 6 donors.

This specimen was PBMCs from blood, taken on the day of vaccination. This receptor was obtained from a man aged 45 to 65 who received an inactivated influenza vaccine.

The DNA for the CDR3 is TGCAGTGCTAGAAGCGGGAGCACAGATACGCAGTATTTT. It encodes CSARSGSTDTQYF. The chain combines TRBV20-1 with TRBJ2-3, with D perhaps matching TRBD2 (6 bases). CDR1 is DFQATT, CDR2 SNEGSKA, per germline (reference sequence). The V and J ends lost 2 bases and 0 bases respectively, with 6 bases between them. The CDR3 extends over 13 amino acids.